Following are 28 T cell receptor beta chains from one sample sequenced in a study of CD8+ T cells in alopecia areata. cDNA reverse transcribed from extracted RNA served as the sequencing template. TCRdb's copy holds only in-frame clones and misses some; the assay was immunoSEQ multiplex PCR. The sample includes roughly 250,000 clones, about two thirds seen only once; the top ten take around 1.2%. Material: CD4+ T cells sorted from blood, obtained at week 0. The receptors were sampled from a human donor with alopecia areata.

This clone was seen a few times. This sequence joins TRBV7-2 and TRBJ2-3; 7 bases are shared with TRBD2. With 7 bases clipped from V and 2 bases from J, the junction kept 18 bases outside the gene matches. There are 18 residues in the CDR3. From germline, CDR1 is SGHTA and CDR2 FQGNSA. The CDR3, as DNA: TGTGCCAGCAAGCGGCGTTCCGCGCTAGCGGTTCTCACAGATACGCAGTATTTT. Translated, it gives CASKRRSALAVLTDTQYF.

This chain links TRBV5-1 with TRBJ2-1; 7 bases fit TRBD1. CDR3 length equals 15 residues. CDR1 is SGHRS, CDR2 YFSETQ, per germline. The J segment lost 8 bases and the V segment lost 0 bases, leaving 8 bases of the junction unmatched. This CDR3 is CASSLGPDRDHEQFF. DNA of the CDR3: TGCGCCAGCAGCTTGGGTCCTGACAGGGACCATGAGCAGTTCTTC.

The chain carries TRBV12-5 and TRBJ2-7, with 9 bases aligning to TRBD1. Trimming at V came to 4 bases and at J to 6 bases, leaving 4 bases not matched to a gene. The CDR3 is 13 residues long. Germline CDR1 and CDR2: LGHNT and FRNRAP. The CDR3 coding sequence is TGTGCTAGTGGTTGGGACAGGGTCTCCGAGCAGTACTTC. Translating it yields CASGWDRVSEQYF.

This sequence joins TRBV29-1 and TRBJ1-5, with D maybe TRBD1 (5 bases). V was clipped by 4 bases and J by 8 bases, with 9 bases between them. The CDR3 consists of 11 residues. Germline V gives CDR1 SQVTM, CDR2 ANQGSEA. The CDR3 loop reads CSVGAREPQHF. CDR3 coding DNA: TGCAGCGTTGGGGCCAGGGAGCCCCAGCATTTT. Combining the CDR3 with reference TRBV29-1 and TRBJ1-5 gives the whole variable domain SAVISQKPSRDICQRGTSLTIQCQVDSQVTMMFWYRQQPGQSLTLIATANQGSEATYESGFVIDKFPISRPNLTFSTLTVSNMSPEDSSIYLCSVGAREPQHFGDGTRLSIL.

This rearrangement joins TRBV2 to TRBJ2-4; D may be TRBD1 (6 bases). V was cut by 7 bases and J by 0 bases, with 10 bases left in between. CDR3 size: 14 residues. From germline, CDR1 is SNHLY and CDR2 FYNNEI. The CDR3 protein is CASNMDRAKNIQYF. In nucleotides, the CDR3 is TGTGCCAGCAACATGGACAGAGCCAAAAACATTCAGTACTTC.

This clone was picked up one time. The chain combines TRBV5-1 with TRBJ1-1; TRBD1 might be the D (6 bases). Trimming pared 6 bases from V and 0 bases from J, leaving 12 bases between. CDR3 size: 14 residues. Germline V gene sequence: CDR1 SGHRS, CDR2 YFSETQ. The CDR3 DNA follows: TGCGCCAGCAAAAGACAGGAGATGAACACTGAAGCTTTCTTT. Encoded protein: CASKRQEMNTEAFF.

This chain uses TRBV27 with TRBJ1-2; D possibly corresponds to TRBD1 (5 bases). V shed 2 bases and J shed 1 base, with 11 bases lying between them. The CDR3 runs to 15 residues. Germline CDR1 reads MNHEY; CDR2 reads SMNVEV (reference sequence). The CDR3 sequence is CASSLQQGVNYGYTF. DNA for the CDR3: TGTGCCAGCAGTTTACAGCAGGGAGTTAACTATGGCTACACCTTC.

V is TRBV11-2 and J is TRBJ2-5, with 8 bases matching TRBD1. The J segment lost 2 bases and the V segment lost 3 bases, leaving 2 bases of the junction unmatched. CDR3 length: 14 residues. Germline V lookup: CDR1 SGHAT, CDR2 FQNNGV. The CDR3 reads CASSFRGRQETQYF. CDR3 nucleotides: TGTGCCAGCAGCTTCAGGGGGCGTCAAGAGACCCAGTACTTC.

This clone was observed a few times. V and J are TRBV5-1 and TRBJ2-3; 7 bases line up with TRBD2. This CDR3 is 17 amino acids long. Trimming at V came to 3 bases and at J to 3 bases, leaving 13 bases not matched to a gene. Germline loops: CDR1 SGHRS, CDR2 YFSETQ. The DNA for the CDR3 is TGCGCCAGCAGCTCCCGGGGGGACCCATCGGGGACAGATACGCAGTATTTT. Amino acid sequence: CASSSRGDPSGTDTQYF.

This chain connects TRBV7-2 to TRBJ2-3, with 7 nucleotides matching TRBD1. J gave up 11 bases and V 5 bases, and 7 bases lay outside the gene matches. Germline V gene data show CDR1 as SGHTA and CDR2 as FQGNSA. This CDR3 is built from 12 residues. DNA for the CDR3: TGTGCCAGCAGCCTGAACAGGGGTGGGCAGTATTTT. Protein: CASSLNRGGQYF.

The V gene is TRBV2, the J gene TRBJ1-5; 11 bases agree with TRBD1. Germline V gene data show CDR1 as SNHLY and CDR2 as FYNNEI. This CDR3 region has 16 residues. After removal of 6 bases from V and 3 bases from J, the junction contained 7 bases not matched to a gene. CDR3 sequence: CASSRGQGATNQPQHF. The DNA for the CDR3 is TGTGCCAGCAGCAGAGGACAGGGGGCAACCAATCAGCCCCAGCATTTT.

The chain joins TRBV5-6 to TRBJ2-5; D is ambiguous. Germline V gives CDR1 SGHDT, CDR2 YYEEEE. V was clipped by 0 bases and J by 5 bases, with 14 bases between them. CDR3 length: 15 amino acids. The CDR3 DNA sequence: TGTGCCAGCAGCTTGGAAGTTTTAGGGATGGAGACCCAGTACTTC. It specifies CASSLEVLGMETQYF.

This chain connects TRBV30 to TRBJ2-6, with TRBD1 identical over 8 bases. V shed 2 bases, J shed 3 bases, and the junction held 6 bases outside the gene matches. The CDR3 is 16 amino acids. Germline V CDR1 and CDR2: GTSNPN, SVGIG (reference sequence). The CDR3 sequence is CAWSFGQGFGANVLTF. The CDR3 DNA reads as TGTGCCTGGAGTTTCGGACAGGGTTTTGGGGCCAACGTCCTGACTTTC.

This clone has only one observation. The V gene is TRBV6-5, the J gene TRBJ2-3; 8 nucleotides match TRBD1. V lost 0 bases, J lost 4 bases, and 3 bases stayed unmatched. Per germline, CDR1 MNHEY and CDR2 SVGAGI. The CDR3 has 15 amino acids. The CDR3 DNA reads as TGTGCCAGCAGTTACTCCACAGGGGGGCCAGATACGCAGTATTTT. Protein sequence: CASSYSTGGPDTQYF.

CDR3 nucleotide sequence: TGTGCCAGCAGTCTTACGTCTGGAAACACCATATATTTT. It codes for CASSLTSGNTIYF. V gene TRBV7-2 combines with J gene TRBJ1-3; D unclear. Looked up from germline, CDR1 is SGHTA and CDR2 is FQGNSA. The V end lost 6 bases, the J end lost 1 base, and 7 bases lay between the germline ends. This CDR3 is 13 amino acids long.

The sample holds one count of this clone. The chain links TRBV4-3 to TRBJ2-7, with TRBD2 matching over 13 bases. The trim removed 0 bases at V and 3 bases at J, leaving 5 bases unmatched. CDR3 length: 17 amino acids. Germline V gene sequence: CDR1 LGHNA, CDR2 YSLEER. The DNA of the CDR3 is TGCGCCAGCAGCCAAGACCGGGGACTAGCGGGGCGCTACGAGCAGTACTTC. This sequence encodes CASSQDRGLAGRYEQYF.

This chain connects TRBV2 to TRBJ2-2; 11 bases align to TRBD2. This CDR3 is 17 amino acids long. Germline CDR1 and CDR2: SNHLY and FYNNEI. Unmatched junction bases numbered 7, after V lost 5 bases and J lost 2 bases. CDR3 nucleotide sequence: TGTGCCAGCAGTAGACTAGCGGGGAATGGTAACACCGGGGAGCTGTTTTTT. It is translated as CASSRLAGNGNTGELFF.

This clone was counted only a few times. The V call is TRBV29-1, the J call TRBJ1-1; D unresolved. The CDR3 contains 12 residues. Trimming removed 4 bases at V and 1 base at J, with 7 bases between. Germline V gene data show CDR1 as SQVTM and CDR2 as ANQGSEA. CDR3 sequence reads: CSVAGENTEAFF. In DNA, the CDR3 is TGCAGCGTTGCCGGGGAGAACACTGAAGCTTTCTTT.

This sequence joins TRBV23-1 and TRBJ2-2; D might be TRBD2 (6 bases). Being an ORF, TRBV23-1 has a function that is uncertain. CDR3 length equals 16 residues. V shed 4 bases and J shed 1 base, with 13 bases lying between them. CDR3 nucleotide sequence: TGCGCCAGCAGTCCCGATGGGGGGTGGAACACCGGGGAGCTGTTTTTT. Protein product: CASSPDGGWNTGELFF.

Written as DNA, the CDR3 is TGTGCCAGCAGCTTCGCAGGAACTGAAAAACTGTTTTTT. Translation gives CASSFAGTEKLFF. This chain connects TRBV7-9 to TRBJ1-4, with D unclear. V was shortened by 3 bases and J by 7 bases, with 9 bases between the two germline ends. This CDR3 is 13 amino acids long. Germline V gives CDR1 SEHNR, CDR2 FQNEAQ (reference sequence).

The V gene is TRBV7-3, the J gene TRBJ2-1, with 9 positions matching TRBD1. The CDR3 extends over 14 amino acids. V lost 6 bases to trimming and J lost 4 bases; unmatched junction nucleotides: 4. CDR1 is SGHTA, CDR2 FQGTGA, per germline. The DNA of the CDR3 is TGTGCCAGCAGATCGACAGGGGGGTACAATGAGCAGTTCTTC. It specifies CASRSTGGYNEQFF.

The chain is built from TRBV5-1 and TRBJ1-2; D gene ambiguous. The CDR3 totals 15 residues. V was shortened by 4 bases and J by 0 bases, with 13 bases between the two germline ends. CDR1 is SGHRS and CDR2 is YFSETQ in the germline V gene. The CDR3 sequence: CASSTMTQSNYGYTF. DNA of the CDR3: TGCGCCAGCAGCACCATGACCCAATCTAACTATGGCTACACCTTC.

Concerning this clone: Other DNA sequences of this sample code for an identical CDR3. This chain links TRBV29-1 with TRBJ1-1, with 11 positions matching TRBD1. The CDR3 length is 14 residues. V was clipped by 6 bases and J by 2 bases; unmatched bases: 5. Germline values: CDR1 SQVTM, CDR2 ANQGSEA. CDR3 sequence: CSVLRTGGNTEAFF. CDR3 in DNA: TGCAGCGTCCTACGGACAGGGGGCAACACTGAAGCTTTCTTT.

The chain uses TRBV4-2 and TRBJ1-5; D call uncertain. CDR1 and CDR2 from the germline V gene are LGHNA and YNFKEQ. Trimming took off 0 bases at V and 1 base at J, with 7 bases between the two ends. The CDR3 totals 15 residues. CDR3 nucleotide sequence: TGTGCCAGCAGCCAAGAGGGGAAGAGCAATCAGCCCCAGCATTTT. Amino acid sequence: CASSQEGKSNQPQHF.

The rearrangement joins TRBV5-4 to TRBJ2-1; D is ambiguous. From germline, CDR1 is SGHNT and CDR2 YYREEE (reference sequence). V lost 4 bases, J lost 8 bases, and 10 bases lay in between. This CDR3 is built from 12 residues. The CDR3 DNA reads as TGTGCCAGCAGCCTTGTTAGGGATGAGCAGTTCTTC. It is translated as CASSLVRDEQFF. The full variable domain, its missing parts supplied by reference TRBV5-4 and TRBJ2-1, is ETGVTQSPTHLIKTRGQQVTLRCSSQSGHNTVSWYQQALGQGPQFIFQYYREEENGRGNFPPRFSGLQFPNYSSELNVNALELDDSALYLCASSLVRDEQFFGPGTRLTVL.

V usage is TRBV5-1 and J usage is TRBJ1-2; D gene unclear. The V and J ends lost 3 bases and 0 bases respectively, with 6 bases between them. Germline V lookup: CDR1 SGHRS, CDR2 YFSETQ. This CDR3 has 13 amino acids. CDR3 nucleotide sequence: TGCGCCAGCAGCTACAGCCCTAACTATGGCTACACCTTC. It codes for CASSYSPNYGYTF.

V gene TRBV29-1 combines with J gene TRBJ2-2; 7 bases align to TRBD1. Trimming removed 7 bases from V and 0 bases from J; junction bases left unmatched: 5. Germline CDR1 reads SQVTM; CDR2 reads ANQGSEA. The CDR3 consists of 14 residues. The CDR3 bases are TGCAGCGCGGGACAGTCCGCGAACACCGGGGAGCTGTTTTTT. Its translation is CSAGQSANTGELFF.

This CDR3 is CASSTSNPPNEQFF. For the CDR3, the DNA is TGCGCCAGCAGCACCTCGAATCCTCCCAATGAGCAGTTCTTC. The chain links TRBV4-1 to TRBJ2-1; unclear D gene. Trimming pared 5 bases from V and 6 bases from J, leaving 14 bases between. Germline lookup yields CDR1 MGHRA and CDR2 YSYEKL. CDR3 length equals 14 residues.